The 27 T cell receptor beta chains given below trace back to one sample, sequenced in a study of Graves' ophthalmopathy and Graves' hyperthyroidism. Researchers took RNA transcripts and amplified TCR beta CDR3 regions from them. An initial RT-PCR round employing HTBI primers preceded a second-round multiplex PCR. TCRdb fed the multiplex PCR reads into MiXCR, producing one record per CDR3 protein. This sample carries 200,000 to 250,000 distinct CDR3 sequences, 20% to 25% of them seen once, and the ten largest clones take around 45%. The specimen was peripheral blood. These receptor sequences come from a woman aged 45-60 years with Graves' ophthalmopathy.

This clonotype occurred many times. The rearrangement links TRBV29-1 to TRBJ2-7; D is ambiguous. The V gene lost 4 bases and the J gene lost 4 bases, with 11 bases spanning the gap. The CDR3 has 12 residues. Germline values: CDR1 SQVTM, CDR2 ANQGSEA. The CDR3 DNA follows: TGCAGCGTTGTCGGCAGCCGGTACGAGCAGTACTTC. Translation gives CSVVGSRYEQYF.

Worth noting for this clonotype: Its ends do not fully match the called genes, so a read error is possible. The gene calls are TRBV2 and TRBJ1-5; 7 nucleotides line up with TRBD1. Germline lookup yields CDR1 SNHLY and CDR2 FYNNEI. The CDR3 runs 14 residues. The CDR3 DNA reads TGTGCCGGCAGTCCCGACAGGGCGGGTCAGCCCCAGCATTTT. It specifies CAGSPDRAGQPQHF.

This chain connects TRBV30 to TRBJ1-2; D remains ambiguous. The CDR3 has 11 amino acids. V lost 4 bases and J 4 bases, leaving 7 bases between the germline ends. In germline, CDR1 is GTSNPN, CDR2 SVGIG (reference sequence). CDR3 loop: CAWTVGYGYTF. The CDR3 coding sequence is TGTGCCTGGACCGTTGGCTATGGCTACACCTTC.

The J gene is TRBJ2-5, the V gene TRBV6-1; D not certain. Germline CDR1 reads MNHNS; CDR2 reads SASEGT. CDR3 length: 15 residues. V gave up 6 bases and J gave up 2 bases, with 16 bases separating them. Here the CDR3 DNA reads TGTGCCAGCAGACGCCTTGGAGTGGCGCAAGAGACCCAGTACTTC. Encoded protein: CASRRLGVAQETQYF.

Comments on this clonotype: Germline is not matched at one junction end, which may reflect a read error. The V call is TRBV24-1, the J call TRBJ2-7; no reliable D call. CDR3 length: 14 residues. Germline V gives CDR1 KGHDR, CDR2 SFDVKD. The CDR3 DNA reads TGTGCCAGCAGTCTGCTGGGGATTTCCTACGAGCAGTACTTC. It specifies CASSLLGISYEQYF.

CDR3 nucleotide sequence: TGTGCCAGCAGAACAGGGGTTGGGGCCAACGTCCTGACTTTC. Translating gives CASRTGVGANVLTF. This chain joins TRBV6-1 and TRBJ2-6, with TRBD1 matching 7 bases. The CDR3 has 14 amino acids. Germline V gene lookup returns CDR1 MNHNS and CDR2 SASEGT. Trimming took 6 bases from V and 3 from J; bases not matched to a gene: 2.

This clonotype was seen at least ten times. The rearrangement joins TRBV11-3 to TRBJ2-7; D is uncertain. The CDR3 extends over 15 amino acids. With 1 base removed from V and 2 bases from J, the gap between germline ends came to 12 bases. Germline CDR1 is SGHNT and CDR2 is YENEEA. CDR3 DNA: TGTGCCAGCAGCTTAGGTGGGGTGGAAACCTACGAGCAGTACTTC. The encoded protein is CASSLGGVETYEQYF.

The V gene is TRBV15, the J gene TRBJ2-7, with D possibly TRBD1 on 6 matching bases. This CDR3 is 12 amino acids long. Trimming took 5 bases from V and 5 from J, leaving 10 bases between them. From germline, CDR1 is LNHNV and CDR2 YYDKDF (reference sequence). This CDR3 reads CATSPWGHEQYF. The DNA for the CDR3 is TGTGCCACCAGCCCGTGGGGGCACGAGCAGTACTTC.

The V call is TRBV29-1, the J call TRBJ2-2, with a weak D call TRBD2 (6 bases). V lost 7 bases and J lost 0, with 12 bases in between. The CDR3 has 14 amino acids. The V gene's germline CDR1 is SQVTM and CDR2 ANQGSEA. CDR3 bases: TGCAGCGCTTTAGCGGACGCGAACACCGGGGAGCTGTTTTTT. Protein: CSALADANTGELFF.

The chain employs TRBV6-2 or TRBV6-3 and TRBJ2-4; a weak D match, TRBD2 (6 bases). The CDR3 sequence is 12 residues long. Deletions cut 7 bases from V and 10 bases from J, with 14 bases between. Germline CDR1 reads MNHEY; CDR2 reads SVGEGT. In DNA form, the CDR3 reads TGTGCCAGCACCGGGGCGGGGAAGATTCAGTACTTC. This codes for CASTGAGKIQYF.

This clonotype was seen at least ten times. The genes are TRBV6-5 and TRBJ2-5; 10 nucleotides agree with TRBD1. V lost 5 bases, J lost 5 bases, and 8 bases stayed unmatched. This CDR3 is 15 amino acids long. CDR1 is MNHEY and CDR2 is SVGAGI in the germline V gene. As DNA, the CDR3 is TGTGCCAGCAGTCCGATGACAGGGGGCAGGGAGACCCAGTACTTC. Translating gives CASSPMTGGRETQYF.

This clonotype was counted only a few times. The chain links TRBV18 to TRBJ2-7; D is tentatively TRBD1 or TRBD2 (6 bases each). The V gene lost 1 base and the J gene lost 6 bases, with 25 bases spanning the gap. This CDR3 has 18 amino acids. Germline V gene sequence: CDR1 KGHSH, CDR2 LQKENI. As DNA, the CDR3 is TGTGCCAGCTCACCACGGGGTCAAGCAGGGACTTTAGGGGGCGAGCAGTACTTC. Encoded protein: CASSPRGQAGTLGGEQYF. Combining the CDR3 with reference TRBV18 and TRBJ2-7 gives the whole variable domain NAGVMQNPRHLVRRRGQEARLRCSPMKGHSHVYWYRQLPEEGLKFMVYLQKENIIDESGMPKERFSAEFPKEGPSILRIQQVVRGDSAAYFCASSPRGQAGTLGGEQYFGPGTRLTVT.

The chain is built from TRBV6-1 and TRBJ1-3, with TRBD1 as a possible D gene (5 bases). The CDR3 spans 14 residues. With 10 bases removed from V and 1 base from J, the gap between germline ends came to 14 bases. Germline CDR1 reads MNHNS; CDR2 reads SASEGT. CDR3 DNA: TGTGCCATAGGGACCGGTTATTCTGGAAACACCATATATTTT. Residues: CAIGTGYSGNTIYF.

This clonotype was seen a handful of times. Given a much more abundant clone one base away, this may be a read error. V usage is TRBV5-1 and J usage is TRBJ2-7, with D possibly TRBD2 on 6 matching bases. The V gene's germline CDR1 is SGHRS and CDR2 YFSETQ. The CDR3 contains 11 residues. This chain's CDR3 is CASAGTYEQSF. The DNA for the CDR3 is TGCGCCAGCGCGGGGACCTACGAGCAGTCCTTC. The full variable domain, completed using reference TRBV5-1 and TRBJ2-7, is KAGVTQTPRYLIKTRGQQVTLSCSPISGHRSVSWYQQTPGQGLQFLFEYFSETQRNKGNFPGRFSGRQFSNSRSEMNVSTLELGDSALYLCASAGTYEQSFGPGTRLTVT.

The V gene is TRBV28, the J gene TRBJ2-5, with no clear D. CDR1 is MDHEN, CDR2 SYDVKM, per germline. This CDR3 has 10 amino acids. V was trimmed by 7 bases and J by 6 bases, leaving 6 bases between them. CDR3 in amino acids: CASTSQTQYF. DNA for the CDR3: TGTGCCAGCACCTCACAGACCCAGTACTTC.

Of note for this clonotype: This may arise from a read error, as a much more abundant clone is one base away. This rearrangement joins TRBV29-1 to TRBJ1-1; 9 bases map to TRBD1. The germline V gene has CDR1 SQVTM and CDR2 ANQGSEA. This CDR3 region has 12 residues. Trimming cost V 3 bases and J 10 bases; bases outside gene matches: 6. The CDR3 loop is CSVEWTGVGAFF. As DNA, the CDR3 is TGCAGCGTTGAGTGGACAGGGGTCGGAGCTTTCTTT.

This clonotype has only a few counts. The CDR3 nucleotides read TGTGCCAGCAAGATTTCGCAGGGCATGTCCGGGGAGCTGTTTTTT. Encoded protein: CASKISQGMSGELFF. The chain couples TRBV6-1 to TRBJ2-2; TRBD1 is a possible D gene (5 bases). The CDR3 extends over 15 amino acids. The germline gives CDR1 MNHNS, CDR2 SASEGT. V was cut by 7 bases and J by 6 bases, with 18 bases left in between.

The sample holds many counts of this clonotype. The CDR3 sequence: CASSLWGASYEQYF. The CDR3 region has the DNA TGCGCCAGCAGCTTGTGGGGGGCTAGCTACGAGCAGTACTTC. V gene TRBV5-1 combines with J gene TRBJ2-7; D may match TRBD1 or TRBD2 (6 bases each). Germline CDR1 SGHRS, CDR2 YFSETQ. Trimming took off 1 base at V and 3 bases at J, with 11 bases between the two ends. The CDR3 totals 14 residues.

This clonotype was seen more than once but under ten times. The chain is built from TRBV12-3 or TRBV12-4 and TRBJ2-7; TRBD1 matches at 7 bases. The V segment lost 3 bases and the J segment 11 bases; nucleotides outside the gene matches: 7. CDR3 length: 12 amino acids. The CDR3 region is CASSFGQEKEYF. The CDR3, as DNA: TGTGCCAGCAGTTTCGGACAGGAAAAGGAGTACTTC.

This clonotype was seen more than once but under ten times. The chain has TRBV7-8 and TRBJ2-7; D remains ambiguous. The CDR3 consists of 16 residues. V was clipped by 4 bases and J by 5 bases, with 21 bases between them. Per the germline V gene, CDR1 is SGHVS and CDR2 is FQNEAQ. CDR3 amino acids: CASSSLPMYSADEQYF. The CDR3 DNA is TGTGCCAGCAGCTCCCTACCGATGTACAGCGCCGACGAGCAGTACTTC. The entire variable domain, with the rest obtained from reference TRBV7-8 and TRBJ2-7, is as follows: GAGVSQSPRYKVAKRGQDVALRCDPISGHVSLFWYQQALGQGPEFLTYFQNEAQLDKSGLPSDRFFAERPEGSVSTLKIQRTQQEDSAVYLCASSSLPMYSADEQYFGPGTRLTVT.

This clonotype was observed at least ten times. The chain employs TRBV28 and TRBJ2-7; D is undetermined. V was trimmed by 8 bases and J by 0 bases, leaving 11 bases between them. The CDR3 extends over 13 amino acids. From germline, CDR1 is MDHEN and CDR2 SYDVKM. CDR3 region: CASHGGNSYEQYF. The CDR3, as DNA: TGTGCCAGCCATGGTGGGAACTCCTACGAGCAGTACTTC.

Details on this clonotype: This may be a read error, as it is one base from a much larger clone. Without the conserved terminal phenylalanine or tryptophan, this CDR3 likely stems from a read error. This chain links TRBV4-1 with TRBJ1-5, with TRBD1 matching 9 bases. The CDR3 is 15 residues long. J gave up 5 bases and V 3 bases, and 5 bases lay outside the gene matches. The germline V gene has CDR1 MGHRA and CDR2 YSYEKL. The CDR3 is CASSHYDRGDQPQHI. The CDR3 DNA reads as TGCGCCAGCAGCCACTACGACAGGGGGGATCAGCCCCAGCATATT.

The sample holds a few counts of this clonotype. The V call is TRBV6-5, the J call TRBJ2-5, with TRBD1 matching 11 bases. Germline V gives CDR1 MNHEY, CDR2 SVGAGI. V gave up 2 bases and J gave up 5 bases; unmatched junction bases: 4. CDR3 length: 15 amino acids. The CDR3 DNA sequence: TGTGCCAGCAGTTACGGACAGGGGGCCTCGGAGACCCAGTACTTC. Its translation is CASSYGQGASETQYF.

The chain combines TRBV29-1 with TRBJ2-7; the D gene is possibly TRBD1 (6 bases). The V gene's germline CDR1 is SQVTM and CDR2 ANQGSEA. V lost 4 bases to trimming and J lost 6 bases, with 16 bases between them. The length of the CDR3 is 13 residues. CDR3 nucleotides: TGCAGCGTTGCCAAAAGTCAGGGGAGCGAGCAGTACTTC. Translated, it gives CSVAKSQGSEQYF.

This clonotype occurred many times. This chain links TRBV19 with TRBJ2-2, with 9 bases lining up with TRBD1. Germline-derived CDR1 and CDR2 are LNHDA and SQIVND (reference sequence). Trimming took 5 bases from V and 4 from J; bases not matched to a gene: 8. The CDR3 covers 16 residues. This CDR3 reads CASSSLTGGITGELFF. As DNA, the CDR3 is TGTGCCAGTAGTTCCCTGACAGGGGGGATCACCGGGGAGCTGTTTTTT.

The chain joins TRBV5-6 to TRBJ2-5, with 16 bases that match TRBD2. Germline CDR1 is SGHDT and CDR2 is YYEEEE. CDR3 length equals 17 residues. Losses at the gene ends were 4 bases for V and 4 bases for J; bases not matched to a gene: 7. CDR3 region: CASSPGLAGGPGETQYF. CDR3 DNA sequence: TGTGCCAGCAGCCCGGGACTAGCGGGAGGGCCGGGAGAGACCCAGTACTTC.

The table lists this clonotype with a few counts. Just one base apart from a much larger clone, this may be a read error. This rearrangement joins TRBV30 to TRBJ1-1, with a weak D call TRBD1 (5 bases). Per the germline V gene, CDR1 is GTSNPN and CDR2 is SVGIG (reference sequence). The CDR3 is 13 residues long. The CDR3, as DNA: TGTGCCTGGTCCCGGGGGACGGGAACTGAAGCTTCCTTT. Translation: CAWSRGTGTEASF.